Detailed here is one T cell receptor (beta chain). Here immunoSEQ multiplex PCR was the method, and the copy in TCRdb shows in-frame clones only, minus some. This sample has about 19,000 clones, with 70% to 90% found just once. CDR3 size: 19 residues. In germline, CDR1 is MDHEN, CDR2 SYDVKM. V was clipped by 3 bases and J by 3 bases; unmatched bases: 17. These data come from a study of PD-L1 blockade in urothelial cancer. Sample: PBMCs, taken around atezolizumab (anti-PD-L1) treatment. This receptor was taken from a man in his fifties with urothelial cancer. The chain has TRBV28 and TRBJ2-1; TRBD1 aligns across 7 bases. CDR3 DNA sequence: TGTGCCAGCAGTTTTAGCCCCACAGGGGAAACGCCGTACTACAATGAGCAGTTCTTC. Its translation is CASSFSPTGETPYYNEQFF.